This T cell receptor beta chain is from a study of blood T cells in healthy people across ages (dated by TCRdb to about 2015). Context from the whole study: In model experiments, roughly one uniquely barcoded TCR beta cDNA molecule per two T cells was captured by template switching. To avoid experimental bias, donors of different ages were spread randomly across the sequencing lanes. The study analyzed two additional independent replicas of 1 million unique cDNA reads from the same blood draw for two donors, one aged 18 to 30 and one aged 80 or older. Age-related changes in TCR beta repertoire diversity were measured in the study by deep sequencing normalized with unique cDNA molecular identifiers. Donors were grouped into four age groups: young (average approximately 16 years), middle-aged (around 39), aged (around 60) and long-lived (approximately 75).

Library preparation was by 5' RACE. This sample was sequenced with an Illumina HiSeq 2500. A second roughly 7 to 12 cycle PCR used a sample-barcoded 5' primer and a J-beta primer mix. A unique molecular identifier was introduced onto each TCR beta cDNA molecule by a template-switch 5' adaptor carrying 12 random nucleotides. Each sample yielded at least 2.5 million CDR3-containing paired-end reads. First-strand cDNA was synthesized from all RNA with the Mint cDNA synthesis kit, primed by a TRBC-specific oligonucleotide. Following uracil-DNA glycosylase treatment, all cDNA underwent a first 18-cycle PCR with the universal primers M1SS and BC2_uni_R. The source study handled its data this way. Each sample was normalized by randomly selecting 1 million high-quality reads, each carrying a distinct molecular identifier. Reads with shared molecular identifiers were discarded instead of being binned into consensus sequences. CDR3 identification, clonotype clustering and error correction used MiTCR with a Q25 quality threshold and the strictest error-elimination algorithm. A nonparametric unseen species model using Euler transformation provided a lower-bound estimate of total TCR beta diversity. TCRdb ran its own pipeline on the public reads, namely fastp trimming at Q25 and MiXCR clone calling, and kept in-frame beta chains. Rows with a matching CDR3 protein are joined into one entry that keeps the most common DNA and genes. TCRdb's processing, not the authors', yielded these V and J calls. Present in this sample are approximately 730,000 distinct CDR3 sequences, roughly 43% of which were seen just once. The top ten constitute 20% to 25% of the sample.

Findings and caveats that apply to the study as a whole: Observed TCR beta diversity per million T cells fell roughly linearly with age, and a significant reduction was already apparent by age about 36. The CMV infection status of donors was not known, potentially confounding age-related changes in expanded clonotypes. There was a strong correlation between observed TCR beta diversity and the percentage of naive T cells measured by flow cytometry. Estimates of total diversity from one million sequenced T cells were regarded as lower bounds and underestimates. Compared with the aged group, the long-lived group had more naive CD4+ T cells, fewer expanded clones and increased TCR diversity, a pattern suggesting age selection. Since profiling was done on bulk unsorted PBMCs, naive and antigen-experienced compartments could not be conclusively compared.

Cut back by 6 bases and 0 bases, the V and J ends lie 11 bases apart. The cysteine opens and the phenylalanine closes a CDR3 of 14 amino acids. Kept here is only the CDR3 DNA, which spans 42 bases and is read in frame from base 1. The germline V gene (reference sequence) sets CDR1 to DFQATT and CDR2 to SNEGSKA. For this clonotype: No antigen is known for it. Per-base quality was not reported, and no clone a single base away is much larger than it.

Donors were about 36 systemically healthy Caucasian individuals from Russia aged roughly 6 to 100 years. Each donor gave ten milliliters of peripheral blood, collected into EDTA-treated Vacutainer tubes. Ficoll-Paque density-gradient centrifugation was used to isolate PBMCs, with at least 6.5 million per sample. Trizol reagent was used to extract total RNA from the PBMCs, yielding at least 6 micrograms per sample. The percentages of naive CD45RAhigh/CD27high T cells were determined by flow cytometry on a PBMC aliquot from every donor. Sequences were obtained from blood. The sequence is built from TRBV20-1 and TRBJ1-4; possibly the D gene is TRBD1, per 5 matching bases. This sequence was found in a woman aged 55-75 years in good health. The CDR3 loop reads CSAGGGATNEKLFF. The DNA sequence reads TGCAGTGCGGGCGGGGGGGCAACTAATGAAAAACTGTTTTTT.